The 14 T cell receptor beta chains in this list originate from one sample, sequenced in a study of technical replicates of blood from a handful of donors. Assay: immunoSEQ multiplex PCR; the TCRdb copy retains only in-frame clones and omits some. Among some 60,000 clones, approximately 87% were seen once, and the ten largest hold around 4.9%. Sequenced material: PBMCs. Source of these receptors: a human donor in good health. Some clones in this sample may be carry-over from other donors' samples.

V gene TRBV9 combines with J gene TRBJ1-5, with a tentative D call TRBD1 (5 bases). CDR3 size: 14 residues. Germline V gives CDR1 SGDLS, CDR2 YYNGEE. V lost 2 bases, J lost 2 bases, and 8 bases lay in between. The CDR3 region is CASSVGGGNQPQHF. The CDR3 DNA is TGTGCCAGCAGCGTGGGAGGGGGCAATCAGCCCCAGCATTTT.

This sequence joins TRBV2 and TRBJ2-4; 15 positions agree with TRBD2. Germline V gene sequence: CDR1 SNHLY, CDR2 FYNNEI. The CDR3 spans 17 residues. Losses at the gene ends were 5 bases for V and 7 bases for J; bases not matched to a gene: 9. This chain's CDR3 is CASSPRTSGRGWNIQYF. The CDR3 DNA is TGTGCCAGCAGTCCGAGGACTAGCGGGAGGGGGTGGAACATTCAGTACTTC.

The chain uses TRBV2 and TRBJ1-5; a weak D match, TRBD1 (5 bases). CDR1 and CDR2 from the germline V gene are SNHLY and FYNNEI. The CDR3 contains 14 residues. Trimming pared 2 bases from V and 5 bases from J, leaving 10 bases between. CDR3 protein: CASSEWGVDQPQHF. The CDR3 coding sequence is TGTGCCAGCAGTGAATGGGGGGTGGATCAGCCCCAGCATTTT.

This chain joins TRBV11-3 and TRBJ2-1; perhaps TRBD2 as D (5 bases). This CDR3 region has 13 residues. The V gene's germline CDR1 is SGHNT and CDR2 YENEEA. V shed 2 bases and J shed 7 bases, with 9 bases lying between them. The CDR3 region is CASSLFGENEQFF. For the CDR3, the DNA is TGTGCCAGCAGCTTATTTGGGGAGAATGAGCAGTTCTTC.

This chain connects TRBV19 to TRBJ2-7, with D perhaps TRBD2 (5 bases). Germline V lookup: CDR1 LNHDA, CDR2 SQIVND (reference sequence). The CDR3 runs 16 residues. Trimming shortened V by 0 bases and J by 2 bases, and 14 bases separated the two germline ends. This CDR3 is CASSIDGSLGPYEQYF. In nucleotides, the CDR3 is TGTGCCAGTAGTATAGATGGGAGTCTAGGTCCCTACGAGCAGTACTTC.

The chain carries TRBV12-5 and TRBJ2-3; D is unclear. Trimming left V 8 bases short and J 5 bases short, with 8 bases between. The CDR3 runs 11 residues. CDR1 is LGHNT and CDR2 is FRNRAP in the germline V gene. The CDR3: CASRVGDTQYF. The CDR3 coding sequence is TGTGCTAGTCGGGTCGGAGATACGCAGTATTTT.

This chain links TRBV18 with TRBJ1-4; D ambiguous. The length of the CDR3 is 13 residues. In germline, CDR1 is KGHSH, CDR2 LQKENI. The ends were cut back, 3 bases at V and 5 bases at J, with 7 bases in the middle. The CDR3 sequence: CASSPAVNEKLFF. CDR3 nucleotide sequence: TGTGCCAGCTCACCGGCCGTGAATGAAAAACTGTTTTTT.

The chain links TRBV7-9 to TRBJ2-6; D ambiguous. The CDR3 contains 15 residues. Trimming took 5 bases from V and 3 from J, leaving 11 bases between them. CDR1 is SEHNR, CDR2 FQNEAQ, per germline (reference sequence). Written as DNA, the CDR3 is TGTGCCAGCAGCCCCGATATGCGTGGGGCCAACGTCCTGACTTTC. The encoded protein is CASSPDMRGANVLTF.

This chain uses TRBV4-1 with TRBJ1-3; D gene uncertain. V lost 2 bases and J lost 3, with 5 bases in between. The CDR3 is 13 amino acids. In germline, CDR1 is MGHRA, CDR2 YSYEKL. The CDR3 loop is CASSQLIGNTIYF. The CDR3 nucleotides are TGCGCCAGCAGCCAACTTATTGGAAACACCATATATTTT.

This clone appeared a few times. The chain combines TRBV30 with TRBJ1-1, with no clear D. This CDR3 spans 11 amino acids. Germline V gene sequence: CDR1 GTSNPN, CDR2 SVGIG (reference sequence). With 0 bases removed from V and 8 bases from J, the gap between germline ends came to 7 bases. The CDR3 is CAWSVLREAFF. As DNA, the CDR3 is TGTGCCTGGAGTGTACTCCGGGAAGCTTTCTTT.

This sequence joins TRBV6-1 and TRBJ1-2, with TRBD1 matching 8 bases. There are 14 residues in the CDR3. Losses at the gene ends were 6 bases for V and 7 bases for J; bases not matched to a gene: 10. CDR1 is MNHNS, CDR2 SASEGT, per germline. The CDR3 protein is CASSGQGGVIGYTF. CDR3 nucleotide sequence: TGTGCCAGCAGCGGACAGGGAGGAGTTATTGGCTACACCTTC.

The chain links TRBV7-9 to TRBJ2-7, with D unresolved. Trimming left V 5 bases short and J 2 bases short, with 13 bases between. The CDR3 covers 14 residues. The germline CDR1 and CDR2 sequences are SEHNR and FQNEAQ (reference sequence). The CDR3 sequence: CASSPPVLTYEQYF. CDR3 bases: TGTGCCAGCAGCCCCCCAGTTCTCACCTACGAGCAGTACTTC.

The chain combines TRBV6-1 with TRBJ1-6; possible D gene TRBD1, 5 bases. This CDR3 has 16 residues. In germline, CDR1 is MNHNS, CDR2 SASEGT. The V end was cut by 1 base, the J end by 6 bases, with 13 bases between. The CDR3 coding sequence is TGTGCCAGCAGTGAAGGTTACAGGCGGAGTAATTCACCCCTCCACTTT. Its translation is CASSEGYRRSNSPLHF.

The V call is TRBV5-4, the J call TRBJ2-7; 8 positions match TRBD1. With V trimmed by 0 bases and J by 0 bases, 5 bases remained unmatched. CDR3 length: 16 residues. From germline, CDR1 is SGHNT and CDR2 YYREEE (reference sequence). CDR3 loop: CASSLAGGLFSYEQYF. The CDR3 nucleotides read TGTGCCAGCAGCTTGGCAGGGGGCCTCTTCTCCTACGAGCAGTACTTC.